This T cell receptor (beta chain) comes out of a study of human T cells and chemical hapten exposure. On the study more broadly: A mostly female patient group had alopecia areata, totalis or universalis.

Study-wide results and caveats: DPC sensitization did not alter TCRs above 1 in 1000 frequency.

This clonotype occurred a few times. Its antigen is undetermined. One entry per CDR3 protein results from TCRdb running MiXCR on the RACE reads. The sample includes fewer than 95,000 distinct CDR3 sequences, over 9.5% of them seen just once. The CDR3 consists of 18 residues. CDR1 and CDR2 (germline): LNHDA, SQIVND (reference sequence). Trimming at V came to 5 bases and at J to 5 bases, leaving 13 bases not matched to a gene. As to time point: patch test 1, 2 weeks after DPC sensitization. Treatment noted: therapeutic diphenylcyclopropenone sensitization with weekly scalp DPC. Here the sequenced sample was whole blood, taken in connection with sensitization to the hapten diphenylcyclopropenone (DPC). The chain couples TRBV19 to TRBJ2-1, with 12 bases that match TRBD2. The source is a man aged 40-49 years with alopecia areata. Some clones in this sample may be carry-over from other donors' samples. CDR3 residues: CASSGLAGGPSPNNEQFF. For the CDR3, the DNA is TGTGCCAGTAGTGGGCTAGCGGGAGGGCCATCCCCAAACAATGAGCAGTTCTTC.